These T cell receptor beta chains were read from a single sample in a study of shared clonotypes between healthy human individuals. The protocol was immunoSEQ multiplex PCR, while the TCRdb copy is restricted to in-frame clones and leaves out a portion. The data hold under 600,000 clones, with nearly 80% observed a single time. The sequenced sample was PBMCs. These TCRs come from a middle-aged woman in good health. Some clones in this sample may be carry-over from other donors' samples. Both conserved end residues are part of each CDR3. D genes are given only for firm matches. The size entry is marked missing in some rows and otherwise reads once, few, many or a size class.

TRBV9	once	TRBD2	TRBJ2-7	CASSVAPTSGGYEQYF	TGTGCCAGCAGCGTGGCCCCTACTAGCGGAGGTTACGAGCAGTACTTC
TRBV10-3	.	TRBD2	TRBJ2-1	CAISESFAGGMNEQFF	TGTGCCATCAGTGAGTCATTTGCGGGAGGGATGAATGAGCAGTTCTTC
TRBV29-1	.	TRBD1	TRBJ2-2	CSARGGQNWVGTGELFF	TGCAGCGCAAGAGGGGGCCAAAATTGGGTGGGCACCGGGGAGCTGTTTTTT
TRBV19	.	.	TRBJ1-4	CASSMGHLIATNEKLFF	TGTGCCAGTAGTATGGGCCATCTCATAGCAACTAATGAAAAACTGTTTTTT
TRBV7-2	.	.	TRBJ2-7	CASSLGSQSSYEQYF	TGTGCCAGCAGCTTAGGCAGCCAGAGCTCCTACGAGCAGTACTTC
TRBV9	.	TRBD2	TRBJ2-7	CASSPRMGSGSSYEQYF	TGTGCCAGCAGCCCCCGGATGGGTAGCGGGAGTTCCTACGAGCAGTACTTC
TRBV18	many	.	TRBJ1-2	CASSPSAESYGYTF	TGTGCCAGCTCACCGTCTGCGGAAAGCTATGGCTACACCTTC
TRBV27	.	TRBD2	TRBJ2-1	CASRIAGEGYNEQFF	TGTGCCAGCCGAATAGCGGGAGAAGGCTACAATGAGCAGTTCTTC
TRBV27	.	.	TRBJ2-1	CASRLEGHYNEQFF	TGTGCCAGCAGACTCGAGGGACACTACAATGAGCAGTTCTTC
TRBV9	.	.	TRBJ2-5	CASSVEQGYWETQYF	TGTGCCAGCAGCGTAGAACAGGGCTATTGGGAGACCCAGTACTTC
TRBV25-1	.	TRBD1	TRBJ2-2	CASAKRGQANTGELFF	TGTGCCAGCGCTAAGCGAGGACAGGCCAACACCGGGGAGCTGTTTTTT
TRBV5-4	.	.	TRBJ1-2	CASSASVVCGYTF	TGTGCCAGCAGCGCCAGTGTCGTCTGTGGCTACACCTTC
TRBV19	once	TRBD1	TRBJ2-1	CASKELTGNNEQFF	TGTGCCAGTAAGGAACTGACAGGGAACAATGAGCAGTTCTTC
TRBV15	.	.	TRBJ1-3	CATSPQMAASGNTIYF	TGTGCCACCAGCCCCCAAATGGCAGCCTCTGGAAACACCATATATTTT
TRBV15	.	.	TRBJ2-1	CATSRALSSYNEQFF	TGTGCCACCAGCAGAGCACTATCCTCCTACAATGAGCAGTTCTTC
TRBV6-5	once	.	TRBJ2-7	CASSLLGSSYEQYF	TGTGCCAGCAGCCTCCTCGGGAGCTCCTACGAGCAGTACTTC
TRBV27	.	.	TRBJ2-1	CASSHFGAGPVNEQFF	TGTGCCAGCAGCCATTTTGGGGCCGGTCCGGTGAATGAGCAGTTCTTC
TRBV2	.	.	TRBJ2-5	CASSEGPGGTQYF	TGTGCCAGCAGTGAAGGCCCGGGTGGGACCCAGTACTTC
TRBV4-2	.	.	TRBJ2-3	CASSQDSPDASFTDTQYF	TGTGCCAGCAGCCAAGATTCGCCGGACGCTTCGTTCACAGATACGCAGTATTTT
TRBV29-1	.	TRBD1	TRBJ2-1	CSGAGTGNHEQFF	TGCAGCGGCGCCGGGACAGGGAACCATGAGCAGTTCTTC
TRBV5-1	.	TRBD2	TRBJ2-6	CASSDTGTSLSGANVLTF	TGCGCCAGCAGCGACACCGGGACTAGTCTCTCTGGGGCCAACGTCCTGACTTTC
TRBV7-3	once	.	TRBJ2-3	CASSSVGVGVTQYF	TGTGCCAGCAGCTCGGTGGGAGTGGGAGTGACGCAGTATTTT
TRBV10-2	.	.	TRBJ2-5	CASSDRTAEETQYF	TGCGCCAGCAGTGACAGGACAGCAGAAGAGACCCAGTACTTC
TRBV28	once	TRBD1	TRBJ2-7	CASSPGKPGGIVYEQYF	TGTGCCAGCAGTCCCGGGAAACCAGGGGGTATCGTCTACGAGCAGTACTTC
TRBV7-3	.	TRBD2	TRBJ2-7	CASSSHGLAGEQYF	TGTGCCAGCAGCAGCCATGGACTAGCGGGGGAGCAGTACTTC
TRBV2	.	TRBD1	TRBJ1-2	CASSGTDYGYTF	TGTGCCAGCAGCGGGACAGATTATGGCTACACCTTC
TRBV7-9	once	.	TRBJ1-1	CASSLAMGVGNTEAFF	TGTGCCAGCAGCTTAGCGATGGGCGTGGGGAACACTGAAGCTTTCTTT
TRBV4-3	many	TRBD2	TRBJ2-7	CASSQGAGSGVRYEQYF	TGCGCCAGCAGCCAAGGAGCGGGCAGCGGGGTCCGCTACGAGCAGTACTTC
TRBV19	.	TRBD1	TRBJ1-1	CASSIRTGGDTEAFF	TGTGCCAGTAGTATTCGGACAGGGGGGGACACTGAAGCTTTCTTT
TRBV21-1	.	.	TRBJ2-3	CASSNPSGGATDTQYF	TGTGCCAGCAGCAACCCATCGGGGGGGGCCACAGATACGCAGTATTTT
TRBV6-1	.	.	TRBJ2-7	CASSSNPGKAYEQYF	TGTGCCAGCAGTTCTAACCCAGGGAAGGCCTACGAGCAGTACTTC
TRBV5-4	.	.	TRBJ2-2	CASSLDRVITGELFF	TGTGCCAGCAGCTTGGATAGGGTTATTACCGGGGAGCTGTTTTTT
TRBV19	.	TRBD1	TRBJ1-2	CASTQQGYYGYTF	TGTGCCAGTACCCAACAGGGGTACTATGGCTACACCTTC
TRBV27	.	TRBD1	TRBJ2-7	CASSAKGAVYEQYF	TGTGCCAGCAGTGCCAAGGGGGCGGTCTACGAGCAGTACTTC
TRBV15	.	TRBD1	TRBJ2-2	CATSKGQGYTGELFF	TGTGCCACCAGCAAGGGACAGGGTTACACCGGGGAGCTGTTTTTT
TRBV7-2	.	TRBD1	TRBJ1-5	CASSPGQNQPQHF	TGTGCCAGCAGCCCGGGACAGAATCAGCCCCAGCATTTT
TRBV5-1	once	.	TRBJ2-7	CASSFRDGAFYEQYF	TGCGCCAGCAGCTTCCGGGACGGCGCCTTCTACGAGCAGTACTTC
TRBV6-4	.	.	TRBJ2-3	CASSDNGESADTQYF	TGTGCCAGCAGTGATAATGGGGAAAGCGCAGATACGCAGTATTTT
TRBV28	few	TRBD2	TRBJ2-5	CASSPTRGGIETQYF	TGTGCCAGCAGTCCCACGCGGGGGGGGATAGAGACCCAGTACTTC
TRBV7-9	.	.	TRBJ2-7	CASSLAESYEQYF	TGTGCCAGCAGCTTAGCGGAAAGCTACGAGCAGTACTTC